This TCR beta chain appears in the sequencing data of a study of T cell repertoires in cytomegalovirus infection. About the research overall: Public TCR beta signatures indicated both CMV infection and matching HLA type.

Of note for this clonotype: Its cognate antigen is unknown.

The CDR3 contains 14 residues. Trimming removed 5 bases from V and 4 bases from J, with 15 bases in between. Germline V gene lookup returns CDR1 LNHDA and CDR2 SQIVND (reference sequence). Study-level points and caveats: Ex vivo responses were dominated by HLA-C-restricted CMV-specific TCR beta clonotypes. Accumulated public TCR beta family frequency recognized individuals carrying CMV together with the relevant HLA.

TCRdb itself ran the reads through MiXCR, one entry per CDR3 protein. Of approximately 180,000 distinct CDR3 sequences in the sample, roughly 9% were seen once. Sequencing was done on a sample of PBMCs. The TCR was taken from a human donor in good health (CMV status not recorded). Some clones in this sample may be carry-over from other donors' samples. The rearrangement links TRBV19 to TRBJ2-7; possibly TRBD1 for D (6 bases). CDR3 in DNA: TGTGCCAGTAGTCTTCTCGGACAGCCATACGAGCAGTACTTC. This translates into CASSLLGQPYEQYF.